The 8 T cell receptor beta chains below all came from one sample that was sequenced in a study of CD8 T cells in ankylosing spondylitis. TCRdb recomputed calls from the 5' RACE reads with MiXCR, one row per CDR3 protein. This table holds about 140,000 distinct CDR3 sequences, more than 5.5% found once. The specimen was blood, either unsorted or a sorted T cell fraction (not recorded which). These TCRs come from a female donor with ankylosing spondylitis or in good health (not recorded which).

This clonotype was counted at least ten times. The chain has TRBV24-1 and TRBJ1-5; maybe TRBD1 (5 bases). Germline CDR1 is KGHDR and CDR2 is SFDVKD. The CDR3 is 14 amino acids. Between the trimmed V and J ends, which lost 7 bases and 3 bases, there was a span of 12 bases. The CDR3 DNA follows: TGTGCCACCAGCTCAGGGACGGACAATCAGCCCCAGCATTTT. Translation gives CATSSGTDNQPQHF.

J is TRBJ2-4 and V is TRBV5-1; weak D call: TRBD1 (6 bases). Germline CDR1 and CDR2: SGHRS and YFSETQ. This CDR3 is built from 12 residues. V was pared by 2 bases and J by 15 bases, with 15 bases between. In nucleotides, the CDR3 is TGCGCCAGCAGCTTCGGCAGGGGAGAAAGGTACTTC. Protein: CASSFGRGERYF.

This clonotype has at least ten counts. V is TRBV20-1 and J is TRBJ2-5; perhaps TRBD1 as D (8 bases). The CDR3 extends over 12 amino acids. Deletions cut 8 bases from V and 5 bases from J, with 15 bases between. Germline CDR1 is DFQATT and CDR2 is SNEGSKA (reference sequence). The CDR3 DNA reads as TGCAGTTTCTACAGGGGGGGGGAGACCCAGTACTTC. Amino acids: CSFYRGGETQYF.

This clonotype was recorded many times. This chain joins TRBV12-3 or TRBV12-4 and TRBJ2-3; maybe TRBD1 (5 bases). The CDR3 covers 14 residues. V dropped 0 bases and J dropped 1 base, with 5 bases sitting between them. The CDR3 protein is CASSLAGRTDTQYF. For the CDR3, the DNA is TGTGCCAGCAGTTTAGCGGGGCGCACAGATACGCAGTATTTT.

Many counts were recorded for this clonotype. The chain combines TRBV12-3 or TRBV12-4 with TRBJ2-3, with D perhaps TRBD2 (5 bases). The CDR3 has 12 residues. V was cut by 6 bases and J by 2 bases, with 6 bases left in between. In nucleotides, the CDR3 is TGTGCCAGCAGCGGGGTCACAGATACGCAGTATTTT. Translated, it gives CASSGVTDTQYF.

This clonotype was observed a few times. The V and J genes are TRBV12-3 or TRBV12-4 and TRBJ1-5; D ambiguous. Deletions cut 0 bases from V and 1 base from J, with 10 bases between. The CDR3 is 16 residues long. The CDR3 DNA reads as TGTGCCAGCAGTTTAGCGATCGGGCCAAGCAATCAGCCCCAGCATTTT. As protein: CASSLAIGPSNQPQHF.

The chain has TRBV7-9 and TRBJ2-3; 13 bases map to TRBD2. Germline V gene sequence: CDR1 SEHNR, CDR2 FQNEAQ (reference sequence). Trimming removed 5 bases from V and 4 bases from J; junction bases left unmatched: 6. The CDR3 totals 16 residues. The CDR3 region is CASSLGTSGASDTQYF. CDR3 DNA: TGTGCCAGCAGCCTTGGGACTAGCGGGGCCTCAGATACGCAGTATTTT.

About this clonotype: A much more abundant neighbour one base away suggests this may be a read error. The chain links TRBV27 to TRBJ1-6; possible D gene TRBD1, 5 bases. The V gene's germline CDR1 is MNHEY and CDR2 SMNVEV (reference sequence). The CDR3 totals 18 residues. V was clipped by 0 bases and J by 10 bases, with 22 bases between them. The CDR3 region is CASSLSGWGSGPLSPLHF. Written as DNA, the CDR3 is TGTGCCAGCAGTTTATCGGGTTGGGGGTCAGGGCCACTATCACCCCTCCACTTT.